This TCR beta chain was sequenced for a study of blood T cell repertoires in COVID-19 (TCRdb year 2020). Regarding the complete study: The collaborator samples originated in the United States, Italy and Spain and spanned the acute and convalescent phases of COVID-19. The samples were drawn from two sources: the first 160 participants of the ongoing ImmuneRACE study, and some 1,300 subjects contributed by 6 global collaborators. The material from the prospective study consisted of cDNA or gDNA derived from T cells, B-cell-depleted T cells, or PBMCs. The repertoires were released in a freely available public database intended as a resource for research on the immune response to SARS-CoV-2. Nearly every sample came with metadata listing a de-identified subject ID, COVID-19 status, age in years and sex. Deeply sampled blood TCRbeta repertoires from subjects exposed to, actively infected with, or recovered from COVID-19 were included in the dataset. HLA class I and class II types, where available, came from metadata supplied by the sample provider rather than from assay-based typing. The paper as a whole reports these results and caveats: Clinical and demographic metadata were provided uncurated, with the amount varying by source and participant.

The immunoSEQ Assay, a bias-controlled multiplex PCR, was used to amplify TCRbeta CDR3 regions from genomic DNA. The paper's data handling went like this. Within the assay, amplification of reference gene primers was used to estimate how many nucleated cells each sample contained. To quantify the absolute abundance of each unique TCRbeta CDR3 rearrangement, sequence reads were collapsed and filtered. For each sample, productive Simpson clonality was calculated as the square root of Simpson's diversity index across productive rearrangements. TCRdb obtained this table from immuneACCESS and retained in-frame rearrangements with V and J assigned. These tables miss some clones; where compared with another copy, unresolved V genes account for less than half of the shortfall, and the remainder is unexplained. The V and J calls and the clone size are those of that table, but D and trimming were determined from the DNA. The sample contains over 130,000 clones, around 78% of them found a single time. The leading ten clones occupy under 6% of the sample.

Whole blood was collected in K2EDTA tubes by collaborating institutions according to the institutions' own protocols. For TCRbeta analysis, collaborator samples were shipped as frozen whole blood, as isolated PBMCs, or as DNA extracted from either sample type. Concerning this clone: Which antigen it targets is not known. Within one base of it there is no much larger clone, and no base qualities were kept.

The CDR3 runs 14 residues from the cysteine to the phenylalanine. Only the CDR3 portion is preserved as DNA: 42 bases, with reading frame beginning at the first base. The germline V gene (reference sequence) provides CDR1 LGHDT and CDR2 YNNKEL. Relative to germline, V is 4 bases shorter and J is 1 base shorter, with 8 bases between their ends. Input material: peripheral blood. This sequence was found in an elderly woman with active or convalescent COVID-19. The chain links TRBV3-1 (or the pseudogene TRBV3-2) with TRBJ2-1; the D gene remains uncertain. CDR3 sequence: CASSRAGSYNEQFF. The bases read TGTGCCAGCAGCCGGGCTGGGTCCTACAATGAGCAGTTCTTC.